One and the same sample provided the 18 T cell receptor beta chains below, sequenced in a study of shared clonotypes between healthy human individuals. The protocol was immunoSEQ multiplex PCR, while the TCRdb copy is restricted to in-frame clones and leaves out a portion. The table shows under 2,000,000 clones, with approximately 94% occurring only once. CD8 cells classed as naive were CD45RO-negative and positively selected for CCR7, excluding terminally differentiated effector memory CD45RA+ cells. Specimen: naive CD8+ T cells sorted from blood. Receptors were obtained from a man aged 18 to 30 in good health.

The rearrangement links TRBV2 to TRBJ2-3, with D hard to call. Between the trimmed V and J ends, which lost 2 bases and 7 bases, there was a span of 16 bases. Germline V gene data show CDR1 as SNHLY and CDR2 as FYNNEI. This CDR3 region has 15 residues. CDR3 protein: CASSEWSSSSYTQYF. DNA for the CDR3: TGTGCCAGCAGTGAATGGTCTAGTTCCTCGTATACGCAGTATTTT.

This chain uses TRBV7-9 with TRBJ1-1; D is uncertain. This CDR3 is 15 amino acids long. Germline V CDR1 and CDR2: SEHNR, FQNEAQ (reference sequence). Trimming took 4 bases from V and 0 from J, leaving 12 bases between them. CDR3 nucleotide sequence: TGTGCCAGCAGCTCCCGGGAGGCACTGAACACTGAAGCTTTCTTT. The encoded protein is CASSSREALNTEAFF.

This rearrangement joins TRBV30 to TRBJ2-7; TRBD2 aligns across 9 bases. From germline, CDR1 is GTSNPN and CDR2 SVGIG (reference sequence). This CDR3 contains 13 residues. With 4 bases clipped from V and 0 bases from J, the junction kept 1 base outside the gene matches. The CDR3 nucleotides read TGTGCCTGGACTAGCGGGAACTCCTACGAGCAGTACTTC. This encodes CAWTSGNSYEQYF. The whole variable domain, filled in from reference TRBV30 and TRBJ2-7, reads SQTIHQWPATLVQPVGSPLSLECTVEGTSNPNLYWYRQAAGRGLQLLFYSVGIGQISSEVPQNLSASRPQDRQFILSSKKLLLSDSGFYLCAWTSGNSYEQYFGPGTRLTVT.

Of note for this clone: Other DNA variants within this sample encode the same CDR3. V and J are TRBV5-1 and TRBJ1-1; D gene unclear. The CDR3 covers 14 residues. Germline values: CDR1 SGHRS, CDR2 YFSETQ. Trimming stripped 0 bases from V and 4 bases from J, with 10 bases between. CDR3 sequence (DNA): TGCGCCAGCAGCTTGGAAGGCGTTGGCACTGAAGCTTTCTTT. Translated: CASSLEGVGTEAFF.

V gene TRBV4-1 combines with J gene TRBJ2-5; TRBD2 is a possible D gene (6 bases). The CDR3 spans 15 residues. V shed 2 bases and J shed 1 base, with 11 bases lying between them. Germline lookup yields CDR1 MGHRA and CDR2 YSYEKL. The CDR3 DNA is TGCGCCAGCAGCCAATACCGACTAGTCCAAGAGACCCAGTACTTC. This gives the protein CASSQYRLVQETQYF.

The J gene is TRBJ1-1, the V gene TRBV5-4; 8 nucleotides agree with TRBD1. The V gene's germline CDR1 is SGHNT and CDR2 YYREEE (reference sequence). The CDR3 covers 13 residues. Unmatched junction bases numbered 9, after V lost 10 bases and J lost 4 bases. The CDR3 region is CARYDRGSTEAFF. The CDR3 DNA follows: TGTGCCCGTTACGACAGGGGAAGCACTGAAGCTTTCTTT.

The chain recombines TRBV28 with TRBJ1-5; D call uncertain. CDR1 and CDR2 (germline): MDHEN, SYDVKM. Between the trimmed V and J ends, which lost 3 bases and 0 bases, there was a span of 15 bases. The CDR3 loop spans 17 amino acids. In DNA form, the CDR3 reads TGTGCCAGCAGTTTTCTAGGCGGGAGAAGTAGCAATCAGCCCCAGCATTTT. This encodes CASSFLGGRSSNQPQHF. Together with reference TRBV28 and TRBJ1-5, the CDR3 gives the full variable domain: DVKVTQSSRYLVKRTGEKVFLECVQDMDHENMFWYRQDPGLGLRLIYFSYDVKMKEKGDIPEGYSVSREKKERFSLILESASTNQTSMYLCASSFLGGRSSNQPQHFGDGTRLSIL.

CDR3 nucleotide sequence: TGCGCCAGCAGTGAGGCGCGGGCGGGGTACGAGCAGTACTTC. The encoded protein is CASSEARAGYEQYF. The rearrangement links TRBV10-1 to TRBJ2-7; weak D call: TRBD2 (6 bases). Germline CDR1 and CDR2: WNHNN and SYGVQD (reference sequence). V was cut by 2 bases and J by 4 bases, with 12 bases left in between. This CDR3 is built from 14 residues.

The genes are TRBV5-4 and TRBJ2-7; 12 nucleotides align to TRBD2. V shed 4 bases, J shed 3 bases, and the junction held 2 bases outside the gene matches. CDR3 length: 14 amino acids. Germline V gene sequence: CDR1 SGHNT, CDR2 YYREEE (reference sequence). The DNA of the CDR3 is TGTGCCAGCAGCCTAGCGGGGGGGCGCTACGAGCAGTACTTC. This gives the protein CASSLAGGRYEQYF.

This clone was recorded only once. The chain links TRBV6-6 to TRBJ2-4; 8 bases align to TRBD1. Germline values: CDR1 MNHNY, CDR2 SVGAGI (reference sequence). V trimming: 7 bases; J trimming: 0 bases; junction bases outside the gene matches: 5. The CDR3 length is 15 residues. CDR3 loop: CASTEQGVAKNIQYF. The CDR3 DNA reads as TGTGCCAGCACGGAACAGGGGGTAGCCAAAAACATTCAGTACTTC.

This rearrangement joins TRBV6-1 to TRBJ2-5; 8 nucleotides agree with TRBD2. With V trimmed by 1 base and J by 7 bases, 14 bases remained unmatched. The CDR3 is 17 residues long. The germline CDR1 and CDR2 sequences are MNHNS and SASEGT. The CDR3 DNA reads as TGTGCCAGCAGTGAAGGTACCTTAGCGGGGCTGAGAGGGACCCAGTACTTC. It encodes CASSEGTLAGLRGTQYF.

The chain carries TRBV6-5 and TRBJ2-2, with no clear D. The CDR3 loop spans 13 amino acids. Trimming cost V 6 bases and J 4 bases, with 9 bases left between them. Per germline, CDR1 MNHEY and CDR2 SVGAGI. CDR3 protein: CASSLSPTGELFF. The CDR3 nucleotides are TGTGCCAGCAGCTTATCCCCCACCGGGGAGCTGTTTTTT.

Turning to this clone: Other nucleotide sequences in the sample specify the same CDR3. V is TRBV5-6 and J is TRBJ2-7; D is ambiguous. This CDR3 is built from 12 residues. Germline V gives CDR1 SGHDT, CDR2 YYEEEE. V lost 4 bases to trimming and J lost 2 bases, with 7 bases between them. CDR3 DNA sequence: TGTGCCAGCAGCAGGGAAACCTACGAGCAGTACTTC. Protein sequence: CASSRETYEQYF.

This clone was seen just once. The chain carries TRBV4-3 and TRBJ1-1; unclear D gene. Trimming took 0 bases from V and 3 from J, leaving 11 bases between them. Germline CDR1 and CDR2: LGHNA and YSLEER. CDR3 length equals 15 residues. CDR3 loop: CASSQDPGSDTEAFF. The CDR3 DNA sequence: TGCGCCAGCAGCCAAGACCCAGGAAGCGACACTGAAGCTTTCTTT.

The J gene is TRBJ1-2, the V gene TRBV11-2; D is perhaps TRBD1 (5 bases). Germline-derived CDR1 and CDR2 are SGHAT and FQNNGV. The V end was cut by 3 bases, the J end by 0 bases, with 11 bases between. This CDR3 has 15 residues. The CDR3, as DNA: TGTGCCAGCAGCTTCCCGGGGGTGGCTAACTATGGCTACACCTTC. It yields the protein CASSFPGVANYGYTF.

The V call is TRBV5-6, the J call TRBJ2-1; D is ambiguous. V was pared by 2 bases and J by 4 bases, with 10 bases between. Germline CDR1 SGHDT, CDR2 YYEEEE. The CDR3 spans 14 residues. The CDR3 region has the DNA TGTGCCAGCAGCTTCGGAGAAGCTTACAATGAGCAGTTCTTC. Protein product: CASSFGEAYNEQFF. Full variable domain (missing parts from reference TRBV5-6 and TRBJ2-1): DAGVTQSPTHLIKTRGQQVTLRCSPKSGHDTVSWYQQALGQGPQFIFQYYEEEERQRGNFPDRFSGHQFPNYSSELNVNALLLGDSALYLCASSFGEAYNEQFFGPGTRLTVL.

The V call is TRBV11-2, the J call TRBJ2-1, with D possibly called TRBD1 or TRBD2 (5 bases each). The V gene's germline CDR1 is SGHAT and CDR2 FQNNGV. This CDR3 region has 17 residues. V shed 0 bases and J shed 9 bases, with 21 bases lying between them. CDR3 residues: CASSLDRGPHFSSEQFF. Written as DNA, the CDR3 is TGTGCCAGCAGCTTAGATCGGGGACCGCATTTCTCTAGTGAGCAGTTCTTC. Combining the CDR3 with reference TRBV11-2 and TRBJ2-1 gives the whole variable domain EAGVAQSPRYKIIEKRQSVAFWCNPISGHATLYWYQQILGQGPKLLIQFQNNGVVDDSQLPKDRFSAERLKGVDSTLKIQPAKLEDSAVYLCASSLDRGPHFSSEQFFGPGTRLTVL.

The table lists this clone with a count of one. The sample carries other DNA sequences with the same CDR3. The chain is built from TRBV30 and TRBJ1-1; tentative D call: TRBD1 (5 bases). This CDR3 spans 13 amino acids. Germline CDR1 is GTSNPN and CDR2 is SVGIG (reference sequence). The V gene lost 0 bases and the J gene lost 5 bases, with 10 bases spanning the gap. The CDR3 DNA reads TGTGCCTGGAGTGTTGGGGAGGGGACTGAAGCTTTCTTT. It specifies CAWSVGEGTEAFF.